This T cell receptor beta chain was observed in a study of shared clonotypes between healthy human individuals. Naive-designated CD8 cells lacked CD45RO, were positively enriched for CCR7, and omitted terminally differentiated effector memory CD45RA+ cells. Data came from immunoSEQ multiplex PCR; TCRdb stores just in-frame clones and leaves some out. The sample contains about 2,100,000 clones, under 95% of which appear only once. CDR1 is LGHNA, CDR2 YNFKEQ, per germline. The CDR3 sequence is 15 residues long. V was shortened by 4 bases and J by 4 bases, with 16 bases between the two germline ends. The chain has TRBV4-2 and TRBJ2-5, with D perhaps matching TRBD2 (6 bases). This receptor was taken from a man in his late teens or twenties in good health. Some clones in this sample may be carry-over from other donors' samples. Sequencing used naive CD8+ T cells from PBMCs. The CDR3 spells CASSRRLATRETQYF. The CDR3, as DNA: TGTGCCAGCAGCCGCCGGCTAGCGACTAGAGAGACCCAGTACTTC.